The entry that follows covers one TCR beta chain sequence. It lacks a known antigen. Per-base qualities were not stored, and no clone one base away is much larger. At study entry, a tuberculin skin test and the QuantiFERON-TB GOLD In-Tube IGRA were used to screen adolescents for latent tuberculosis infection. Immunosequencing was performed on unsorted cryopreserved PBMC and covered roughly 100,000 T cells per clinical donor on average. Eleven high schools in the Worcester region of the Western Cape, South Africa, served as enrollment sites for adolescents aged 12 to 18 years. About 10 M. tuberculosis-infected and approximately 10 uninfected adolescents were selected with matching for age and sex. Adolescent PBMC were isolated from freshly drawn heparinized blood by density centrifugation and cryopreserved. The sample originates from a study of T cells in tuberculosis (dated by TCRdb to 2016 to 2019). Broadly, across the study: To characterize T cells specific for the mycobacterial lipid antigen glucose monomycolate (GMM), the study used CD1B tetramers together with high-throughput TCR immunosequencing. A South African clinical cohort compared IGRA-negative adolescents, IGRA-positive adolescents with latent tuberculosis and adults with active tuberculosis, roughly 9 per group. What the authors observed across the whole study: Clinical samples were chosen by availability of cryopreserved specimens, and active tuberculosis cases were adults while controls were adolescents. Smaller mean NN-distances to GMM-specific TCRs were observed in active tuberculosis TCR-alpha repertoires than in IGRA-negative controls, suggesting clonal expansion of GMM-specific TCRs. A classifier using the diverse GMM-specific repertoire reached about 90% accuracy (AUROC roughly 0.92), compared with about 63% accuracy using GEM motif frequencies. Smaller NN-distances were partly driven by shorter CDR3-alpha lengths in active tuberculosis patients, and statistical significance was not reached for the TCR-beta difference.

From its cysteine to its phenylalanine, the CDR3 spans 15 amino acids. This entry keeps only the CDR3 DNA: 45 bases, framed from base 1. V and J lose 0 bases and 0 bases, and a span of 8 bases separates them. The germline V gene (reference sequence) sets CDR1 to MNHEY and CDR2 to SMNVEV. TCR libraries were generated with the immunoSEQ multiplex PCR assay, using TCR-beta and/or TCR-alpha/delta assays for each sample. The amplified TCR libraries were sequenced using the Illumina high-throughput platform. The published analysis was carried out like this. Clustering and dimensionality reduction relied on pairwise TCRdist distances among GMM-specific receptors from T cells that were either sorted ex vivo or expanded in vitro. Each clinical repertoire was assigned a mean NN-distance score, defined as the average TCRdist to the nearest 10% of tetramer-positive reference sequences. GEM TCR motif frequency was computed as the fraction of unique TCRs matching known GEM sequences by V/J usage and CDR3 length. Active tuberculosis was classified by linear discriminant analysis with leave-one-out cross-validation, implemented in scikit-learn. TCRdb obtained this table from immuneACCESS and retained in-frame rearrangements with V and J assigned. These tables miss some clones; where compared with another copy, unresolved V genes account for less than half of the shortfall, and the remainder is unexplained. V and J calls and clone size are copied from that table; D and trimming were computed from the DNA. For this sample the table gives about 33,000 clones, of which 95% to 96% were detected only once. Less than 2.5% of the sample rests with the top ten.

Source material: PBMCs. The sequence links TRBV27 to TRBJ1-2; matching of 6 bases hints at TRBD1 as the D gene. The source is a donor aged 10 to 29 with latent tuberculosis or without tuberculosis infection. In nucleotides, the sequence is TGTGCCAGCAGTTTATCGAGGACAGCTAACTATGGCTACACCTTC. Its translation is CASSLSRTANYGYTF.